This TCR beta chain was found in a study of T-cell reconstitution after alpha-beta-depleted transplantation in children. It was with unique molecular identifiers that the TCRbeta library was prepared. One entry per CDR3 protein results from TCRdb running MiXCR on the PCR reads. The sample holds about 200,000 distinct CDR3 sequences, about 8.2% seen once. This clonotype was seen a few times. CDR3 length equals 14 residues. V was cut by 4 bases and J by 1 base, with 13 bases left in between. Germline V gene data show CDR1 as DFQATT and CDR2 as SNEGSKA (reference sequence). The specimen comprised PBMCs, mostly from graft donor cells, sampled 360 days after TCRalphabeta/CD19-depleted stem cell transplant. The V and J genes are TRBV20-1 and TRBJ2-5; a weak D match, TRBD1 (5 bases). The sequence was collected from a male patient aged 2 to 9 who had a stem cell transplant for acute myeloid leukemia, so the T cells may come from the graft donor. This CDR3 reads CSAKQDTTQETQYF. In nucleotides, the CDR3 is TGCAGTGCTAAACAGGACACCACCCAAGAGACCCAGTACTTC.